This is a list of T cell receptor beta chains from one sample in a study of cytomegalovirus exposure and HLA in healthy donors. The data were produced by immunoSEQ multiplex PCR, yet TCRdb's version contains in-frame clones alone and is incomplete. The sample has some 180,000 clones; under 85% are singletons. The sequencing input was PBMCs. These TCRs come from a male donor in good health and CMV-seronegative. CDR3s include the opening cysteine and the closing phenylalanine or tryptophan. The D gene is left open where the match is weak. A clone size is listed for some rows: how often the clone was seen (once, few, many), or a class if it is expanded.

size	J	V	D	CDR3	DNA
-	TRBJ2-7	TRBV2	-	CASTKGGEYEQYF	TGTGCCAGCACCAAGGGGGGGGAGTACGAGCAGTACTTC
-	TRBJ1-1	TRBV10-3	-	CAIRTENTEAFF	TGTGCCATTCGGACAGAGAACACTGAAGCTTTCTTT
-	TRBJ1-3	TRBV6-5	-	CASSLSGPSGNTIYF	TGTGCCAGCTCGTTAAGCGGCCCCTCTGGAAACACCATATATTTT
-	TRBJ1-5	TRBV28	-	CASSPPGGMNQPQHF	TGTGCCAGCAGTCCCCCGGGGGGTATGAATCAGCCCCAGCATTTT
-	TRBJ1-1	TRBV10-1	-	CASSRQLNTEAFF	TGCGCCAGCAGTCGACAGTTGAACACTGAAGCTTTCTTT
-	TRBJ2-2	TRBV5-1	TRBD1	CASSPLQGANGELFF	TGCGCCAGCAGCCCCCTACAGGGGGCGAACGGGGAGCTGTTTTTT
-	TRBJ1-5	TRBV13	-	CASSLGRPSQPQHF	TGTGCCAGCAGCTTAGGACGCCCCAGTCAGCCCCAGCATTTT
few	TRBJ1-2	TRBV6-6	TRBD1	CASSSEGRDSYGYTF	TGTGCCAGCAGTTCCGAGGGTAGGGACAGCTATGGCTACACCTTC
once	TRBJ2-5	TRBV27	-	CASSLGTPETQYF	TGTGCCAGCAGTCTAGGAACCCCGGAGACCCAGTACTTC
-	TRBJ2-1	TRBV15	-	CATSRTAGPRRPSNEQFF	TGTGCCACCAGCAGAACAGCGGGCCCCCGGAGGCCCTCCAATGAGCAGTTCTTC
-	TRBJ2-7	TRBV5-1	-	CASSPGYEQYF	TGCGCCAGCAGCCCGGGCTACGAGCAGTACTTC
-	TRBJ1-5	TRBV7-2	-	CASSLRQVPRGPQHF	TGTGCCAGCAGCTTAAGACAGGTCCCACGAGGGCCCCAGCATTTT
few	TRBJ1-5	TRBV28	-	CASSQSQGNQPQHF	TGTGCCAGCAGTCAATCCCAGGGAAATCAGCCCCAGCATTTT
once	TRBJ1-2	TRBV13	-	CASSSDPGDVNYGYTF	TGTGCCAGCAGCTCCGACCCAGGGGATGTCAACTATGGCTACACCTTC
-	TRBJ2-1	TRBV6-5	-	CASSPRGSDEQFF	TGTGCCAGCAGCCCTAGGGGAAGCGATGAGCAGTTCTTC
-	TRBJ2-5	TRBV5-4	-	CASSLDGGGLGETQYF	TGTGCCAGCAGCTTGGATGGGGGGGGGCTCGGAGAGACCCAGTACTTC
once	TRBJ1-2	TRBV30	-	CAWSVGGVLYGYTF	TGTGCCTGGAGTGTAGGGGGAGTCCTCTATGGCTACACCTTC
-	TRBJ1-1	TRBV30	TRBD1	CAWSVGDRGANTEAFF	TGTGCCTGGAGTGTTGGGGACAGGGGGGCGAACACTGAAGCTTTCTTT
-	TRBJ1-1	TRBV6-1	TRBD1	CASSEDALWTGVNTEAFF	TGTGCCAGCAGTGAAGACGCCCTATGGACAGGGGTGAACACTGAAGCTTTCTTT
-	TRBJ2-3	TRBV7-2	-	CASSLELSSTDTQYF	TGTGCCAGCAGCTTAGAGCTTTCCTCCACAGATACGCAGTATTTT
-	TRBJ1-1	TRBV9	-	CASSSGGDTEAFF	TGTGCCAGCAGCTCTGGGGGGGACACTGAAGCTTTCTTT
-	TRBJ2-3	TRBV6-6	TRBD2	CASSLLAAGGNTQYF	TGTGCCAGCAGTCTCCTAGCTGCCGGGGGGAATACGCAGTATTTT
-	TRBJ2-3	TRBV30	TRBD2	CAWSEIGGSGTQYF	TGTGCCTGGAGCGAGATTGGCGGGAGTGGTACGCAGTATTTT
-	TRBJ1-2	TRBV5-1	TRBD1	CASSLTGVGPYGYTF	TGCGCCAGCAGCTTGACAGGGGTGGGGCCTTATGGCTACACCTTC
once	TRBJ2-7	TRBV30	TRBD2	CAWSRSGSLEQYF	TGTGCCTGGAGTCGAAGCGGGAGTCTCGAGCAGTACTTC
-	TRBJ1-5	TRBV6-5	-	CASSPTGGNQPQHF	TGTGCCAGCAGTCCGACAGGCGGCAATCAGCCCCAGCATTTT
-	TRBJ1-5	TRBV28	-	CASKGVISNQPQHF	TGTGCCAGCAAGGGGGTCATTAGCAATCAGCCCCAGCATTTT
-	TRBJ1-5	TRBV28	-	CASSLGPGGIQPQHF	TGTGCCAGCAGTTTAGGTCCCGGGGGGATTCAGCCCCAGCATTTT
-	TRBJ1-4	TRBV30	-	CAWSAGAGEKLFF	TGTGCCTGGAGTGCGGGAGCGGGGGAAAAACTGTTTTTT
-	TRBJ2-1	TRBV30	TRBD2	CAWSVMAAGGLDNEQFF	TGTGCCTGGAGTGTAATGGCGGCGGGAGGTTTGGACAATGAGCAGTTCTTC
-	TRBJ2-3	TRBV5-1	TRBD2	CASSLAPGLEADTQYF	TGCGCCAGCAGCCTAGCTCCGGGACTAGAGGCAGATACGCAGTATTTT
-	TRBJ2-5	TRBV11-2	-	CASTPPLRETQYF	TGTGCCAGCACACCCCCACTACGAGAGACCCAGTACTTC
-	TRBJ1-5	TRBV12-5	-	CASAPRTGNQPQHF	TGTGCTAGTGCTCCCCGGACGGGGAATCAGCCCCAGCATTTT
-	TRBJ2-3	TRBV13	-	CASSLPLYPQYF	TGTGCCAGCAGCTTACCTCTTTATCCGCAGTATTTT
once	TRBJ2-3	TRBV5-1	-	CASSSTEITDTQYF	TGCGCCAGCAGCTCTACCGAAATTACAGATACGCAGTATTTT
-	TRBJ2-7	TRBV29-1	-	CSAINNEQYF	TGCAGCGCCATAAACAACGAGCAGTACTTC